These 30 T cell receptor beta chains originate from one sample sequenced in a study of T cell repertoires in cytomegalovirus infection. Their recognized antigens are unknown. From the reads, TCRdb called clonotypes with MiXCR, one entry per CDR3 protein. The sample has about 130,000 distinct CDR3 sequences; roughly 25% are singletons. The sample comprised PBMCs, sequenced either directly or after in vitro stimulation (not recorded which). The receptors were gathered from a human donor in good health (CMV status not recorded). Some clones in this sample may be carry-over from other donors' samples.

This clonotype was detected a few times. The chain couples TRBV2 to TRBJ1-2, with 9 bases aligning to TRBD1. Trimming took 5 bases from V and 3 from J; bases not matched to a gene: 4. CDR1 and CDR2 from the germline V gene are SNHLY and FYNNEI. The CDR3 spans 14 residues. The CDR3 bases are TGTGCCAGCAGTAGGGGACAGGGATACTATGGCTACACCTTC. Translating gives CASSRGQGYYGYTF.

The J gene is TRBJ1-1, the V gene TRBV27, with 7 bases that match TRBD1. The CDR3 is made up of 11 amino acids. Germline assignment: CDR1 MNHEY and CDR2 SMNVEV (reference sequence). The trim removed 8 bases at V and 8 bases at J, leaving 5 bases unmatched. The CDR3 DNA follows: TGTGCCAGCCTAAGACAGGGAGAAGCTTTCTTT. Amino acids: CASLRQGEAFF.

This clonotype was seen a handful of times. The chain carries TRBV6-6 and TRBJ1-1; D remains unclear. The CDR3 totals 14 residues. Looked up from germline, CDR1 is MNHNY and CDR2 is SVGAGI (reference sequence). Trimming pared 5 bases from V and 11 bases from J, leaving 21 bases between. The CDR3 DNA sequence: TGTGCCAGCAGTGATGAAACCCGGCTGGGAAAGGCTTTCTTT. Translation gives CASSDETRLGKAFF.

At least ten counts were recorded for this clonotype. This chain connects TRBV7-6 to TRBJ2-5, with 13 positions matching TRBD2. The length of the CDR3 is 15 residues. The germline gives CDR1 SGHVS, CDR2 FNYEAQ. With 4 bases clipped from V and 5 bases from J, the junction kept 4 bases outside the gene matches. CDR3 amino acids: CASSSGTSGKETQYF. The CDR3 DNA sequence: TGTGCCAGCAGCTCCGGGACTAGCGGGAAGGAGACCCAGTACTTC.

The chain recombines TRBV6-5 with TRBJ2-4; no clear D gene. The CDR3 covers 16 residues. The V gene lost 0 bases and the J gene lost 1 base, with 10 bases spanning the gap. Per the germline V gene, CDR1 is MNHEY and CDR2 is SVGAGI. CDR3 sequence: CASSYSRNGAKNIQYF. DNA of the CDR3: TGTGCCAGCAGTTACTCCAGAAACGGGGCCAAAAACATTCAGTACTTC.

This clonotype was counted a few times. The chain carries TRBV7-2 and TRBJ2-7, with 8 bases aligning to TRBD2. Germline V lookup: CDR1 SGHTA, CDR2 FQGNSA. V gave up 5 bases and J gave up 4 bases; unmatched junction bases: 10. The CDR3 runs to 15 residues. The CDR3 nucleotides are TGTGCCAGCAGCCCCGGTGGGGCTAGCGGGTACGAGCAGTACTTC. Encoded protein: CASSPGGASGYEQYF. Based on the CDR3 plus reference TRBV7-2 and TRBJ2-7, the full variable domain is GAGVSQSPSNKVTEKGKDVELRCDPISGHTALYWYRQSLGQGLEFLIYFQGNSAPDKSGLPSDRFSAERTGGSVSTLTIQRTQQEDSAVYLCASSPGGASGYEQYFGPGTRLTVT.

This clonotype was seen many times. This chain links TRBV7-2 with TRBJ2-3; perhaps D is TRBD1 or TRBD2 (5 bases each). From germline, CDR1 is SGHTA and CDR2 FQGNSA. V gave up 0 bases and J gave up 2 bases, with 6 bases separating them. This CDR3 is 14 amino acids long. This CDR3 reads CASSLAGPTDTQYF. CDR3 nucleotides: TGTGCCAGCAGCTTAGCGGGACCCACAGATACGCAGTATTTT.

This clonotype was detected ten times or more. The chain has TRBV7-2 and TRBJ2-7; the match to TRBD1 covers 10 bases. The V segment lost 5 bases and the J segment 3 bases; nucleotides outside the gene matches: 7. The CDR3 runs 15 residues. Looked up from germline, CDR1 is SGHTA and CDR2 is FQGNSA. The CDR3 DNA sequence: TGTGCCAGCAGCCTCGGGACAGGGGTCGTCTACGAGCAGTACGTC. This translates into CASSLGTGVVYEQYV.

The chain recombines TRBV10-2 with TRBJ2-5; 9 bases agree with TRBD2. V shed 0 bases, J shed 5 bases, and the junction held 4 bases outside the gene matches. Per the germline V gene, CDR1 is WSHSY and CDR2 is SAAADI. The CDR3 contains 15 residues. For the CDR3, the DNA is TGCGCCAGCAGTGAGTCGGCGGGAGGGCGGGAGACCCAGTACTTC. Amino acid sequence: CASSESAGGRETQYF.

The table lists this clonotype with a few counts. The V call is TRBV12-3 or TRBV12-4, the J call TRBJ1-5; D remains ambiguous. Trimming pared 5 bases from V and 4 bases from J, leaving 9 bases between. There are 13 residues in the CDR3. In DNA form, the CDR3 reads TGTGCCAGCAGTCGACACGATAATCAGCCCCAGCATTTT. The encoded protein is CASSRHDNQPQHF.

The rearrangement uses TRBV6-2 or TRBV6-3 and TRBJ2-7, with D possibly matching TRBD1 (5 bases). Looked up from germline, CDR1 is MNHEY and CDR2 is SVGEGT. The CDR3 consists of 13 residues. The germline V and J ends were trimmed by 0 bases and 2 bases, with 5 bases remaining between them. This CDR3 is CASSYSDTYEQYF. In nucleotides, the CDR3 is TGTGCCAGCAGTTACTCGGACACCTACGAGCAGTACTTC.

The J gene is TRBJ2-2, the V gene TRBV10-3; D not resolved. The CDR3 is 13 residues long. Germline V gene lookup returns CDR1 ENHRY and CDR2 SYGVKD. Trimming left V 6 bases short and J 6 bases short, with 11 bases between. CDR3 in amino acids: CAIRALESGELFF. The DNA for the CDR3 is TGTGCCATCAGGGCCTTGGAGTCCGGGGAGCTGTTTTTT.

This clonotype was counted many times. The V and J genes are TRBV7-2 and TRBJ2-1; 12 bases line up with TRBD2. The ends lost 8 bases at V and 4 bases at J; junction bases unmatched: 9. Germline CDR1 reads SGHTA; CDR2 reads FQGNSA. CDR3 length: 16 residues. The CDR3, as DNA: TGTGCCAGCGTACGACTAGCGGGAGATGGATACAATGAGCAGTTCTTC. This sequence encodes CASVRLAGDGYNEQFF.

This clonotype was detected many times. The J gene is TRBJ2-1, the V gene TRBV7-2; tentatively, D is TRBD1 or TRBD2 (5 bases each). The CDR3 length is 14 residues. The germline CDR1 and CDR2 sequences are SGHTA and FQGNSA. V dropped 5 bases and J dropped 5 bases, with 13 bases sitting between them. The CDR3 sequence is CASSRPGTNNEQFF. The CDR3 nucleotides read TGTGCCAGCAGCCGCCCAGGGACGAACAATGAGCAGTTCTTC.

This clonotype was seen a handful of times. The chain couples TRBV7-9 to TRBJ2-2; D unresolved. Per germline, CDR1 SEHNR and CDR2 FQNEAQ (reference sequence). V was shortened by 3 bases and J by 2 bases, with 16 bases between the two germline ends. The CDR3 has 17 amino acids. The CDR3 loop reads CASSFGRGQLNTGELFF. The CDR3 DNA sequence: TGTGCCAGCAGCTTCGGCCGTGGGCAGTTAAACACCGGGGAGCTGTTTTTT.

The rearrangement links TRBV11-2 to TRBJ2-5, with 12 bases aligning to TRBD2. Germline V gene data show CDR1 as SGHAT and CDR2 as FQNNGV. This CDR3 contains 16 residues. V was pared by 3 bases and J by 5 bases, with 7 bases of the junction left unmatched. For the CDR3, the DNA is TGTGCCAGCAGCTTCGGGACTAGCGGGTCTGTGGAGACCCAGTACTTC. As protein: CASSFGTSGSVETQYF.

The table lists this clonotype with a few counts. J is TRBJ2-7 and V is TRBV11-2; 8 nucleotides line up with TRBD1. Per germline, CDR1 SGHAT and CDR2 FQNNGV. V was pared by 5 bases and J by 4 bases, with 4 bases of the junction left unmatched. CDR3 length: 13 residues. The CDR3 spells CASSRTGTYEQYV. DNA of the CDR3: TGTGCCAGCAGCCGGACAGGGACTTACGAGCAGTACGTC.

This clonotype has a handful of counts. In DNA form, the CDR3 reads TGCAGTGCTCCCACGGGACTAGTGTACAATGAGCAGTTCTTC. The encoded protein is CSAPTGLVYNEQFF. This chain uses TRBV20-1 with TRBJ2-1, with 8 bases lining up with TRBD2. V lost 5 bases and J lost 4; bases outside the gene matches: 7. Germline-derived CDR1 and CDR2 are DFQATT and SNEGSKA (reference sequence). The CDR3 is 14 residues long.

The genes are TRBV6-2 or TRBV6-3 and TRBJ2-7; 8 bases fit TRBD2. Germline-derived CDR1 and CDR2 are MNHEY and SVGEGT. The CDR3 contains 19 residues. With 0 bases clipped from V and 3 bases from J, the junction kept 16 bases outside the gene matches. The CDR3: CASSYSVFLPSGSRYEQYV. The CDR3 DNA follows: TGTGCCAGCAGTTACTCGGTCTTTTTACCAAGCGGGAGTCGCTACGAGCAGTACGTC.

The V gene is TRBV15, the J gene TRBJ1-5; tentative D call: TRBD1 (5 bases). Germline lookup yields CDR1 LNHNV and CDR2 YYDKDF (reference sequence). The CDR3 covers 16 residues. V was shortened by 4 bases and J by 0 bases, with 13 bases between the two germline ends. The CDR3 coding sequence is TGTGCCACCAGCACCAAAATGACAGCTAGCAATCAGCCCCAGCATTTT. Its protein is CATSTKMTASNQPQHF.

This clonotype has just one count. V usage is TRBV30 and J usage is TRBJ2-2, with D tentatively TRBD2 (5 bases). From germline, CDR1 is GTSNPN and CDR2 SVGIG (reference sequence). The CDR3 covers 14 residues. V lost 2 bases and J 6 bases, leaving 13 bases between the germline ends. The CDR3 here is CAWSPLGAAGELFF. The CDR3 DNA reads TGTGCCTGGAGTCCCCTAGGAGCGGCCGGGGAGCTGTTTTTT. Filled out from reference TRBV30 and TRBJ2-2, the complete variable domain reads SQTIHQWPATLVQPVGSPLSLECTVEGTSNPNLYWYRQAAGRGLQLLFYSVGIGQISSEVPQNLSASRPQDRQFILSSKKLLLSDSGFYLCAWSPLGAAGELFFGEGSRLTVL.

V is TRBV4-2 and J is TRBJ2-2, with D unresolved. The CDR3 spans 15 residues. Trimming removed 0 bases at V and 6 bases at J, with 11 bases between. Germline CDR1 and CDR2: LGHNA and YNFKEQ. CDR3 loop: CASSQEVGIPGELFF. The CDR3 DNA sequence: TGTGCCAGCAGCCAAGAAGTAGGGATCCCCGGGGAGCTGTTTTTT.

This clonotype was found many times. The gene calls are TRBV7-2 and TRBJ1-1; D call uncertain. Trimming removed 1 base at V and 5 bases at J, with 11 bases between. The CDR3 extends over 14 amino acids. CDR1 and CDR2 from the germline V gene are SGHTA and FQGNSA. The CDR3 region has the DNA TGTGCCAGCAGCTTAGTGGGAGGAGGGACTGAAGCTTTCTTT. Protein sequence: CASSLVGGGTEAFF.

There are many counts of this clonotype. The V gene is TRBV7-2, the J gene TRBJ2-1; TRBD2 aligns across 8 bases. CDR1 SGHTA and CDR2 FQGNSA come from the germline V gene. CDR3 size: 11 residues. The CDR3 region is CMSGSNNEQFF. CDR3 DNA sequence: TGTATGAGCGGGAGTAACAATGAGCAGTTCTTC.

This clonotype was counted ten times or more. This chain's CDR3 is CASSFQGGGYTF. For the CDR3, the DNA is TGTGCCAGCAGCTTCCAGGGTGGTGGCTACACCTTC. This sequence joins TRBV7-2 and TRBJ1-2; possible D gene TRBD1, 5 bases. Trimming left V 3 bases short and J 7 bases short, with 9 bases between. The CDR3 runs 12 residues. The V gene's germline CDR1 is SGHTA and CDR2 FQGNSA.

This chain joins TRBV7-2 and TRBJ1-3, with unresolved D. Germline lookup yields CDR1 SGHTA and CDR2 FQGNSA. This CDR3 contains 16 residues. The germline V and J ends were trimmed by 8 bases and 2 bases, with 19 bases remaining between them. In DNA, the CDR3 is TGTGCCAGCGGAGAGAGATTTAGGTTCCCTGGAAACACCATATATTTT. Encoded protein: CASGERFRFPGNTIYF.

This clonotype was picked up many times. The gene calls are TRBV4-1 and TRBJ1-4; 9 bases are shared with TRBD1. J lost 7 bases, V lost 0 bases, and 6 bases had no gene match. The CDR3 is made up of 16 amino acids. Germline CDR1 MGHRA, CDR2 YSYEKL. CDR3 sequence reads: CASSQDTGGTIEKLFF. As DNA, the CDR3 is TGCGCCAGCAGCCAAGATACAGGGGGCACGATTGAAAAACTGTTTTTT.

The rearrangement joins TRBV12-3 or TRBV12-4 to TRBJ2-1; possibly TRBD2 for D (6 bases). V was clipped by 5 bases and J by 11 bases, with 19 bases between them. There are 14 residues in the CDR3. Here the CDR3 reads CASSLPGLEEQQFF. CDR3 DNA: TGTGCCAGCAGTCTCCCGGGACTCGAAGAACAGCAGTTCTTC.

This clonotype occurred a few times. This rearrangement joins TRBV7-3 to TRBJ1-2; 7 nucleotides agree with TRBD1. In germline, CDR1 is SGHTA, CDR2 FQGTGA. Trimming removed 5 bases from V and 8 bases from J; junction bases left unmatched: 14. The CDR3 sequence is 15 residues long. CDR3 DNA sequence: TGTGCCAGCAGCAGAGAGGGACAGAGGATAGTAGGCTACACCTTC. Its protein product is CASSREGQRIVGYTF.

This clonotype was detected many times. The genes are TRBV7-2 and TRBJ1-3; 10 bases are a match to TRBD1. CDR1 is SGHTA and CDR2 is FQGNSA in the germline V gene. Trimming at V came to 5 bases and at J to 7 bases, leaving 5 bases not matched to a gene. This CDR3 has 14 residues. Here the CDR3 reads CASSPGQGMNTIYF. The CDR3 DNA sequence: TGTGCCAGCAGCCCGGGACAGGGGATGAACACCATATATTTT.